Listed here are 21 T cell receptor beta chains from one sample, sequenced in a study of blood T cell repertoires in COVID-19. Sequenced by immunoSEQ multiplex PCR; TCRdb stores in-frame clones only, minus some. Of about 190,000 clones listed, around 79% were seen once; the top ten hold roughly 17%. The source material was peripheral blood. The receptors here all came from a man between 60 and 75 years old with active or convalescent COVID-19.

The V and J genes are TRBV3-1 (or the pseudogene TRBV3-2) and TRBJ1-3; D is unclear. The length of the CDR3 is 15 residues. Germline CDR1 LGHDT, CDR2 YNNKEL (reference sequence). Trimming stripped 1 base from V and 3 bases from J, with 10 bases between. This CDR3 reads CASSQGALNGNTIYF. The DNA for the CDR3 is TGTGCCAGCAGCCAAGGGGCCTTGAATGGAAACACCATATATTTT.

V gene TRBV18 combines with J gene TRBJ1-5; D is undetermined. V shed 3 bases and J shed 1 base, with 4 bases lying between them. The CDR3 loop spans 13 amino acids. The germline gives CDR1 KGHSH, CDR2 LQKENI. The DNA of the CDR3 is TGTGCCAGCTCACCTGGCAGCAATCAGCCCCAGCATTTT. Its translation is CASSPGSNQPQHF.

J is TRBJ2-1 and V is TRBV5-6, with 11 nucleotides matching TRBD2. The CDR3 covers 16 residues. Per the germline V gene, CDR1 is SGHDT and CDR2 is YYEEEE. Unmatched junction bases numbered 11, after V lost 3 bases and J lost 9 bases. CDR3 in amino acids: CASSSPRASGRTEQFF. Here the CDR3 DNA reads TGTGCCAGCAGCTCCCCGAGGGCTAGCGGGAGGACTGAGCAGTTCTTC.

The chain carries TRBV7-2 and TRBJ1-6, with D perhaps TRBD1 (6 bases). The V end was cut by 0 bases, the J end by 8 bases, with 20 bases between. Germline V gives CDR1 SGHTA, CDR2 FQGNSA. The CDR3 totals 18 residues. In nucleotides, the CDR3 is TGTGCCAGCAGCTTAGCCCCAGGGGAGTCACTACCACATTCACCCCTCCACTTT. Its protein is CASSLAPGESLPHSPLHF.

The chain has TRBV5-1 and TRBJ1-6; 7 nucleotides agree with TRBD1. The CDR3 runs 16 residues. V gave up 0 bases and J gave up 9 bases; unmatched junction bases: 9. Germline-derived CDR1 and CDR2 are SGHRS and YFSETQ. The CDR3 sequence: CASSLAPAGGGSPLHF. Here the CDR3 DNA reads TGCGCCAGCAGCTTGGCCCCAGCAGGGGGTGGTTCACCCCTCCACTTT. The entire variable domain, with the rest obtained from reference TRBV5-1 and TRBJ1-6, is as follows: KAGVTQTPRYLIKTRGQQVTLSCSPISGHRSVSWYQQTPGQGLQFLFEYFSETQRNKGNFPGRFSGRQFSNSRSEMNVSTLELGDSALYLCASSLAPAGGGSPLHFGNGTRLTVT.

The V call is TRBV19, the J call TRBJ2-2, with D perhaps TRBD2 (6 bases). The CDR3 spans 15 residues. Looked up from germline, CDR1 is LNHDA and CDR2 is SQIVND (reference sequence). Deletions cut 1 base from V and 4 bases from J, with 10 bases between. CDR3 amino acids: CASSIARDLTGELFF. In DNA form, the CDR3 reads TGTGCCAGTAGTATAGCGCGGGACCTCACCGGGGAGCTGTTTTTT.

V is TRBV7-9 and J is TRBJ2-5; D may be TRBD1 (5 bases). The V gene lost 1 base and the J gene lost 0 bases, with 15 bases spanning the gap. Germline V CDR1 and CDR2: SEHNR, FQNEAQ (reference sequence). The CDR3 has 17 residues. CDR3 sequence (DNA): TGTGCCAGCAGCTTAGAGGCAGGGCCCTTAAACCAAGAGACCCAGTACTTC. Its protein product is CASSLEAGPLNQETQYF.

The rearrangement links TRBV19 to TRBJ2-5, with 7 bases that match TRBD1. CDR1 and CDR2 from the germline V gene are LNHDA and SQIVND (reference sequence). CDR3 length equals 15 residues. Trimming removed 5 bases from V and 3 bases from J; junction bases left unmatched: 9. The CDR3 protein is CASSFPTGSKETQYF. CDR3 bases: TGTGCCAGTAGTTTCCCGACAGGGAGTAAAGAGACCCAGTACTTC. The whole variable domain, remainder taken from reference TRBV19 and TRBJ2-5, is DGGITQSPKYLFRKEGQNVTLSCEQNLNHDAMYWYRQDPGQGLRLIYYSQIVNDFQKGDIAEGYSVSREKKESFPLTVTSAQKNPTAFYLCASSFPTGSKETQYFGPGTRLLVL.

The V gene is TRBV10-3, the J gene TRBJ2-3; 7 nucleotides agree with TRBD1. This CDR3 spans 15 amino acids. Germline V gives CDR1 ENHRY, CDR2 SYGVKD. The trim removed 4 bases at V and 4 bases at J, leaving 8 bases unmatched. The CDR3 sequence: CAISAGRGTPDTQYF. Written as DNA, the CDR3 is TGTGCCATCAGTGCGGGCAGGGGGACGCCAGATACGCAGTATTTT.

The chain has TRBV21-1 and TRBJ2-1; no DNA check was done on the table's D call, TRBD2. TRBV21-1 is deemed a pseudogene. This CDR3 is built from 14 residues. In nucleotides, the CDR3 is TGTGCCAGCAGCATGGGTTTGGAGCACGATGAGCAGTTCTTC. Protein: CASSMGLEHDEQFF.

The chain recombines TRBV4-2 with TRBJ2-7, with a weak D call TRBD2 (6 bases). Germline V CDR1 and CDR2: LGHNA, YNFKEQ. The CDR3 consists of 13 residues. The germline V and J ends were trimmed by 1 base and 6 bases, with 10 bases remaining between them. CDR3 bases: TGTGCCAGCAGCCAAGGCGGGGTGCTCGAGCAGTACTTC. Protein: CASSQGGVLEQYF.

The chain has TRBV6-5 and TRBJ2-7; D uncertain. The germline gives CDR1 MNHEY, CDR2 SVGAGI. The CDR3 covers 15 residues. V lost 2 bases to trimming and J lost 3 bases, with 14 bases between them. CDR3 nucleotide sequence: TGTGCCAGCAGTTACGACCCCCAGGCATACTACGAGCAGTACTTC. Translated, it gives CASSYDPQAYYEQYF.

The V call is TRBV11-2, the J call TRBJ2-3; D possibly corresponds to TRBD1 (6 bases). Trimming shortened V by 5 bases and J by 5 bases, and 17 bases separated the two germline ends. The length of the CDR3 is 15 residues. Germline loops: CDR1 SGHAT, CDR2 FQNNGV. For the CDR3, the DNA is TGTGCCAGCAGCCCGCAGGGGATAATCAAAGATACGCAGTATTTT. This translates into CASSPQGIIKDTQYF.

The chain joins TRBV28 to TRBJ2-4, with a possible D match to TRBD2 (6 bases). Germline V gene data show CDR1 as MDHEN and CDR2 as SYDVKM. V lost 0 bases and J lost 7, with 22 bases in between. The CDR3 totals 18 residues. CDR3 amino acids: CASSLWGAGRPLPNIQYF. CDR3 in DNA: TGTGCCAGCAGTTTATGGGGAGCGGGTAGACCACTTCCCAACATTCAGTACTTC. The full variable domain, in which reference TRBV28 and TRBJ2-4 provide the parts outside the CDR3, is DVKVTQSSRYLVKRTGEKVFLECVQDMDHENMFWYRQDPGLGLRLIYFSYDVKMKEKGDIPEGYSVSREKKERFSLILESASTNQTSMYLCASSLWGAGRPLPNIQYFGAGTRLSVL.

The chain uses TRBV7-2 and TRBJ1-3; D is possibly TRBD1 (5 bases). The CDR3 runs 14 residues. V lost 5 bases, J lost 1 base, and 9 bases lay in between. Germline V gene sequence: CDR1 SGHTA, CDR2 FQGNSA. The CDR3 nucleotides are TGTGCCAGCAGCGGGACTGTTTCTGGAAACACCATATATTTT. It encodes CASSGTVSGNTIYF.

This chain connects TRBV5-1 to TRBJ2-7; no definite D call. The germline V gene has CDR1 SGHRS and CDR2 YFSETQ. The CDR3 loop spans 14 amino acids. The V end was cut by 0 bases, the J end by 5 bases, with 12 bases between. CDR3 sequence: CASSLVAPQDEQYF. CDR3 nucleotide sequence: TGCGCCAGCAGCTTGGTGGCCCCGCAAGACGAGCAGTACTTC.

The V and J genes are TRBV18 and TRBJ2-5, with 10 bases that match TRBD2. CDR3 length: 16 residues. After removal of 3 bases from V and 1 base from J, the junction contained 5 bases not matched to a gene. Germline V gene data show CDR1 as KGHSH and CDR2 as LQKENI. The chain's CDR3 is CASSPGAGGFQETQYF. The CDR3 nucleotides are TGTGCCAGCTCACCGGGAGCGGGAGGGTTCCAAGAGACCCAGTACTTC.

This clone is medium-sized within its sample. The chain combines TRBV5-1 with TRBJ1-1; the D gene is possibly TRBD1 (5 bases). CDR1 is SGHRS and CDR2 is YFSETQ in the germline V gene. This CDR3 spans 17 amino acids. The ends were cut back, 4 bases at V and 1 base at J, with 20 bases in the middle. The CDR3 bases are TGCGCCAGCAGCCGCGGGAGGGACGGACTTCAGAACACTGAAGCTTTCTTT. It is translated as CASSRGRDGLQNTEAFF.

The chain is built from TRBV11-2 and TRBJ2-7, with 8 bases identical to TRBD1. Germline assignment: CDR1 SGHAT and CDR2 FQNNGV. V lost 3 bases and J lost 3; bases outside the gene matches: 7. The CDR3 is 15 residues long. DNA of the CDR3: TGTGCCAGCAGCTTTGACAGGGGAAACAACTACGAGCAGTACTTC. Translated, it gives CASSFDRGNNYEQYF.

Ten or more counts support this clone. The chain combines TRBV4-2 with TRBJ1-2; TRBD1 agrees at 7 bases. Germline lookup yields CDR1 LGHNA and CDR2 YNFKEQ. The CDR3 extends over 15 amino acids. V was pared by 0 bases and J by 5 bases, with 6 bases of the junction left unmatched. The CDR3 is CASSQEEGAGYGYTF. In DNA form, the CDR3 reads TGTGCCAGCAGCCAAGAGGAGGGGGCGGGGTATGGCTACACCTTC.

In DNA, the CDR3 is TGTGCCACCAGCAGAGATCTGACAGGGGAGCAGTACTTC. Amino acid sequence: CATSRDLTGEQYF. The chain couples TRBV15 to TRBJ2-7; 7 nucleotides align to TRBD1. Germline CDR1 and CDR2: LNHNV and YYDKDF (reference sequence). V shed 0 bases, J shed 7 bases, and the junction held 3 bases outside the gene matches. The CDR3 sequence is 13 residues long.